This T cell receptor beta chain was observed in a study of blood T cell repertoires in COVID-19. About the research overall: Acute and convalescent COVID-19 samples came from the United States, Italy and Spain.

The CDR3 totals 15 residues. Trimming stripped 0 bases from V and 6 bases from J, with 13 bases between. Germline V gives CDR1 WNHNN, CDR2 SYGVQD (reference sequence). The sample holds one count of this clone. The data were produced by immunoSEQ multiplex PCR, yet TCRdb's version contains in-frame clones alone and is incomplete. The data hold some 70,000 clones, with 76% observed a single time. The Seattle patients joined while their infection was active and were tracked longitudinally afterward. The specimen sequenced was peripheral blood. The TCR originated in a man aged 55 to 70 with COVID-19, enrolled during active disease. The chain carries TRBV10-1 and TRBJ2-3, with D possibly TRBD1 on 5 matching bases. The CDR3 loop reads CASSESSGFDDTQYF. The CDR3 bases are TGCGCCAGCAGTGAGTCGTCAGGGTTTGACGATACGCAGTATTTT.